This is a list of T cell receptor beta chains from one sample in a study of patients and donors after allogeneic stem cell transplantation. TCRdb re-analysed the RT-PCR reads in MiXCR, keeping a single row per CDR3 protein. This table holds 800,000 to 1,000,000 distinct CDR3 sequences, about a sixth found once. The material sequenced was blood, either unsorted or a sorted T cell fraction (not recorded which). The receptors were gathered from a human donor who was either an allogeneic HSCT recipient or a stem cell or donor lymphocyte infusion donor (not recorded which). It is not recorded whose cells these are; they may come from a transplant donor. Both conserved end residues are part of each CDR3. D genes are given only for firm matches. Some rows have no size entry. The others give once, few or many, or a class for an expanded clone.

D gene | J gene | clone size | V gene | CDR3 protein
- | TRBJ1-1 | few | TRBV5-1 | CASSLSSGGLTEAFF
TRBD2 | TRBJ2-5 | - | TRBV11-1 | CASSLGGLRGRPQETQYF
TRBD1 | TRBJ1-2 | few | TRBV3-1 | CASSPLIRQGSYGYTF
- | TRBJ1-1 | few | TRBV4-1 | CASSQNTGQNTEAFF
- | TRBJ2-7 | - | TRBV10-3 | CAISEPGYEQYF
- | TRBJ1-5 | - | TRBV2 | CASSGKRSSVTSNQPQHF
TRBD2 | TRBJ2-1 | few | TRBV12-3/TRBV12-4 | CASSEPSGGAREQFF
TRBD2 | TRBJ2-1 | few | TRBV6-5 | CASSYSPGGLRNEQFF
- | TRBJ1-4 | - | TRBV29-1 | CSVGAAEKLFF
- | TRBJ1-5 | many | TRBV12-3/TRBV12-4 | CASSLGAGYNQPQHF
- | TRBJ1-5 | few | TRBV20-1 | CSARADRAYQPQHF
TRBD1 | TRBJ2-7 | few | TRBV9 | CASSPAGQGAYEQYF
TRBD1 | TRBJ2-7 | few | TRBV15 | CATSRDWDRVAREQYF
- | TRBJ2-1 | few | TRBV3-1 | CASSQQASQWNEQFF
- | TRBJ2-5 | - | TRBV6-5 | CASSYSFPPRVTQYF
- | TRBJ2-1 | - | TRBV20-1 | CSANGLNNEQFF
- | TRBJ1-2 | many | TRBV12-3/TRBV12-4 | CASSFSGIDGYTF
- | TRBJ2-4 | few | TRBV10-3 | CAITGVLREGAKNIQYF
- | TRBJ2-2 | few | TRBV20-1 | CSAADGPGELFF
TRBD2 | TRBJ2-1 | few | TRBV29-1 | CSPRLTSGEQFF
- | TRBJ1-2 | - | TRBV6-5 | CASSYDGTANYGYTF
TRBD1 | TRBJ2-3 | few | TRBV27 | CASSFTGDRTTDTQYF
- | TRBJ1-4 | few | TRBV4-3 | CASSQDGGSTNEKLFF
- | TRBJ1-4 | few | TRBV5-1 | CASSLAPGGLLFEKLFF
TRBD1 | TRBJ1-1 | - | TRBV6-1 | CASVPQGAKNSEAFF
- | TRBJ1-1 | few | TRBV6-2/TRBV6-3 | CASSLGGQYTEAFF
- | TRBJ2-4 | many | TRBV29-1 | CSARGGSLAKNIQYF
TRBD2 | TRBJ2-1 | once | TRBV7-9 | CASSNGTSGYNEQFF
TRBD2 | TRBJ2-3 | many | TRBV29-1 | CSVEVGLAGGPGTDTQYF
TRBD1 | TRBJ1-2 | few | TRBV7-3 | CASSPGQGEEGYTF
- | TRBJ1-3 | few | TRBV14 | CASSLTLPGKSGNTIYF
- | TRBJ2-1 | - | TRBV7-6 | CASSFDGKYNEQFF
TRBD2 | TRBJ2-2 | - | TRBV20-1 | CSAGLAGPGRGTRELFF
TRBD2 | TRBJ2-3 | once | TRBV11-2 | CASSFSGRSPDTQYF
TRBD2 | TRBJ2-1 | few | TRBV5-1 | CASSLGLAGIWNEQFF
- | TRBJ1-1 | - | TRBV4-1 | CASSQFPRGMNTEAFF
- | TRBJ2-5 | few | TRBV7-9 | CASTPGRYQETQYF